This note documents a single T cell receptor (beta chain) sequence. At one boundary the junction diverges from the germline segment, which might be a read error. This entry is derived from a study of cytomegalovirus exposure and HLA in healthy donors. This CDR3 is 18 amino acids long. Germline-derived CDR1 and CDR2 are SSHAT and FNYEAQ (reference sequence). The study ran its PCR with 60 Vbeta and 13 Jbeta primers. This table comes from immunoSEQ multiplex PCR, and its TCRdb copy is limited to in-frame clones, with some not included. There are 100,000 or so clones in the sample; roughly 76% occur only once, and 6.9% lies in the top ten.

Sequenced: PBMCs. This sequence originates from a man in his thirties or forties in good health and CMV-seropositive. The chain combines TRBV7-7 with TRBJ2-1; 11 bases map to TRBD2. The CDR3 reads CASSPTWRGTSGINEQFF. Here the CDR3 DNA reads TGTGCTAGCAGCCCCACCTGGAGGGGGACTAGCGGCATCAATGAGCAGTTCTTC.